What follows describes a single T cell receptor beta chain. Antigen unknown. Germline-derived CDR1 and CDR2 are SGDLS and YYNGEE. The CDR3 loop spans 14 amino acids. Trimming took off 0 bases at V and 4 bases at J, with 8 bases between the two ends. With 60 Vbeta and 13 Jbeta primers, the PCR was carried out. Here immunoSEQ multiplex PCR was the method, and the copy in TCRdb shows in-frame clones only, minus some. The sample has approximately 140,000 clones, roughly 79% seen once. The record originates from a study of cytomegalovirus exposure and HLA in healthy donors. Broader study findings: DRB1 showed the most TCR associations and HLA-C the fewest in a later analysis, as rates varied by HLA locus.

The rearrangement uses TRBV9 and TRBJ1-3; D unresolved. The clonotype was recovered from a woman aged 40 to 55 in good health and CMV-seropositive. The specimen sequenced was PBMCs. The CDR3 here is CASSVGGPGNTIYF. CDR3 sequence (DNA): TGTGCCAGCAGCGTAGGAGGGCCAGGAAACACCATATATTTT.